What follows are 28 T cell receptor beta chains derived from one specimen sequenced in a study of blood T cells in healthy people across ages. Then a second PCR, running roughly 7 to 11 cycles, was carried out with a sample-barcoded 5' primer and a J-beta primer mix. TCRdb reanalysed the 5' RACE reads using MiXCR and keeps one entry per CDR3 protein. The table includes about 600,000 distinct CDR3 sequences, less than 60% detected once. Specimen: blood. The receptor source for this set is a man at least 80 years old in good health.

This chain joins TRBV7-2 and TRBJ2-1, with 12 nucleotides matching TRBD2. Germline values: CDR1 SGHTA, CDR2 FQGNSA. The CDR3 runs 16 residues. J was trimmed by 3 bases and V by 3 bases; bases with no gene match: 3. Here the CDR3 DNA reads TGTGCCAGCAGCTTCCGGACTAGCGGGAACTACAATGAGCAGTTCTTC. Translation: CASSFRTSGNYNEQFF.

A few counts support this clonotype. This chain connects TRBV4-1 to TRBJ2-5; the D is unclear. Germline V gives CDR1 MGHRA, CDR2 YSYEKL. V lost 0 bases and J lost 11, with 25 bases in between. The CDR3 length is 17 residues. CDR3 sequence: CASSQELTGYSYNEQYF. The CDR3 coding sequence is TGCGCCAGCAGCCAAGAATTAACCGGGTACTCCTACAATGAGCAGTACTTC.

This clonotype was seen just once. The gene calls are TRBV20-1 and TRBJ2-1; D unclear. Trimming left V 3 bases short and J 5 bases short, with 5 bases between. The CDR3 is 11 residues long. Germline V CDR1 and CDR2: DFQATT, SNEGSKA (reference sequence). The CDR3: CSARKNNEQFF. The CDR3, as DNA: TGCAGTGCTAGGAAAAACAATGAGCAGTTCTTC.

This sequence joins TRBV25-1 and TRBJ2-7, with a possible D match to TRBD2 (5 bases). Deletions cut 3 bases from V and 5 bases from J, with 11 bases between. Germline lookup yields CDR1 MGHDK and CDR2 SYGVNS. CDR3 length: 13 amino acids. The DNA of the CDR3 is TGTGCCAGCAGTGAGATAAGTAGCGACGAGCAGTACTTC. This sequence encodes CASSEISSDEQYF.

This clonotype was recorded many times. The CDR3 here is CASSAAAGGEKLFF. CDR3 DNA: TGTGCCAGCAGCGCGGCGGCCGGGGGAGAAAAACTGTTTTTT. This rearrangement joins TRBV7-9 to TRBJ1-4; a possible D gene is TRBD1 (5 bases). Trimming removed 5 bases from V and 8 bases from J, with 15 bases in between. The CDR3 is 14 residues long. From germline, CDR1 is SEHNR and CDR2 FQNEAQ (reference sequence).

This chain uses TRBV20-1 with TRBJ2-7, with TRBD1 matching 7 bases. The CDR3 is 12 amino acids. Trimming at V came to 4 bases and at J to 1 base, leaving 1 base not matched to a gene. The germline V gene encodes CDR1 DFQATT and CDR2 SNEGSKA (reference sequence). CDR3 loop: CSAKTGSYEQYF. The CDR3 DNA reads as TGCAGTGCTAAGACAGGGTCCTACGAGCAGTACTTC.

This clonotype turned up a few times. This chain uses TRBV7-2 with TRBJ2-4; TRBD2 is a possible D gene (5 bases). The germline V gene encodes CDR1 SGHTA and CDR2 FQGNSA. The V gene lost 6 bases and the J gene lost 9 bases, with 24 bases spanning the gap. CDR3 length: 16 residues. In nucleotides, the CDR3 is TGTGCCAGCAGTCGCTCCCGGGGAACAAGCATCGCCATTCAGTACTTC. Amino acid sequence: CASSRSRGTSIAIQYF.

This clonotype occurred a few times. This chain links TRBV7-2 with TRBJ2-3, with a weak D call TRBD2 (6 bases). Per the germline V gene, CDR1 is SGHTA and CDR2 is FQGNSA. V lost 7 bases and J lost 0, with 11 bases in between. The CDR3 runs to 14 residues. In DNA form, the CDR3 reads TGTGCCAGCACCCCTAGCGCTAGCACAGATACGCAGTATTTT. It codes for CASTPSASTDTQYF.

The V call is TRBV4-1, the J call TRBJ2-3, with 11 bases that match TRBD2. The V gene's germline CDR1 is MGHRA and CDR2 YSYEKL. V dropped 2 bases and J dropped 2; count of bases not matched to a gene: 15. This CDR3 contains 20 residues. DNA of the CDR3: TGCGCCAGCAGCCAACTTGGGGCTAGCGGGGGGTCCCTTTTCACAGATACGCAGTATTTT. Encoded protein: CASSQLGASGGSLFTDTQYF.

J is TRBJ2-3 and V is TRBV29-1; 9 nucleotides match TRBD1. This CDR3 region has 14 residues. Per the germline V gene, CDR1 is SQVTM and CDR2 is ANQGSEA. V lost 7 bases and J lost 1; bases outside the gene matches: 6. This CDR3 reads CSGDRGVGTDTQYF. CDR3 nucleotides: TGCAGCGGAGACAGGGGGGTGGGCACAGATACGCAGTATTTT.

The chain joins TRBV7-9 to TRBJ1-2, with TRBD1 identical over 10 bases. The CDR3 extends over 15 amino acids. V was clipped by 2 bases and J by 4 bases; unmatched bases: 4. CDR1 is SEHNR, CDR2 FQNEAQ, per germline (reference sequence). The DNA of the CDR3 is TGTGCCAGCAGCTTATGGGACAGGGGTAGCTATGGCTACACCTTC. Amino acid sequence: CASSLWDRGSYGYTF.

This clonotype came up a few times. A read error may account for a junction end that differs from germline. This rearrangement joins TRBV6-1 to TRBJ2-2; D possibly uses TRBD1 or TRBD2 (5 bases each). The CDR3 contains 14 residues. Per the germline V gene, CDR1 is MNHNS and CDR2 is SASEGT. The CDR3 sequence is CASSKALGAGELFF. The CDR3 region has the DNA TGTGCCAGCAGTAAAGCGTTGGGGGCCGGGGAGCTGTTTTTT.

The chain has TRBV14 and TRBJ1-5, with D unresolved. Germline V gives CDR1 SGHDN, CDR2 FVKESK. The CDR3 spans 13 residues. The V gene lost 6 bases and the J gene lost 6 bases, with 12 bases spanning the gap. The CDR3: CASSPRRGQPQHF. The CDR3 DNA reads TGTGCCAGCAGTCCGCGGCGTGGTCAGCCCCAGCATTTT.

This clonotype was picked up a small number of times. The chain recombines TRBV30 with TRBJ1-4; tentatively, D is TRBD1 (6 bases). From germline, CDR1 is GTSNPN and CDR2 SVGIG (reference sequence). The CDR3 loop spans 13 amino acids. Trimming removed 3 bases at V and 8 bases at J, with 13 bases between. The CDR3 sequence is CAWRRTGSEKLFF. The CDR3 DNA reads as TGTGCCTGGAGAAGAACAGGGTCCGAAAAACTGTTTTTT.

This chain joins TRBV24-1 and TRBJ2-2, with TRBD2 identical over 7 bases. The V gene's germline CDR1 is KGHDR and CDR2 SFDVKD. J lost 0 bases, V lost 4 bases, and 4 bases had no gene match. The CDR3 sequence is 16 residues long. The DNA for the CDR3 is TGTGCCACCAGTGACCGGGACTACACGAACACCGGGGAGCTGTTTTTT. Its translation is CATSDRDYTNTGELFF.

This clonotype came up a few times. This chain links TRBV15 with TRBJ2-3; D not certain. This CDR3 region has 18 residues. V was trimmed by 0 bases and J by 0 bases, leaving 16 bases between them. From germline, CDR1 is LNHNV and CDR2 YYDKDF (reference sequence). Here the CDR3 DNA reads TGTGCCACCAGCAGAGATCCCAAAACCCCTCCAAGCACAGATACGCAGTATTTT. This codes for CATSRDPKTPPSTDTQYF.

At least ten counts were recorded for this clonotype. Since a much larger clone is just one base distant, this may be a read error. The chain carries TRBV6-6 and TRBJ2-5; TRBD2 might be the D (5 bases). Germline loops: CDR1 MNHNY, CDR2 SVGAGI (reference sequence). This CDR3 has 14 residues. Trimming pared 7 bases from V and 0 bases from J, leaving 12 bases between. CDR3 residues: CASTLRADQETQYF. The CDR3 DNA reads TGTGCCAGCACCTTACGAGCGGACCAAGAGACCCAGTACTTC.

The rearrangement links TRBV5-1 to TRBJ1-1; TRBD1 might be the D (6 bases). Trimming took 3 bases from V and 4 from J, leaving 10 bases between them. The germline V gene encodes CDR1 SGHRS and CDR2 YFSETQ. CDR3 length equals 13 residues. The CDR3 DNA is TGCGCCAGCAGCTACAGGGATAGCACTGAAGCTTTCTTT. It yields the protein CASSYRDSTEAFF.

The J gene is TRBJ2-7, the V gene TRBV4-3; unclear D gene. The CDR3 runs 13 residues. V was shortened by 3 bases and J by 3 bases, with 9 bases between the two germline ends. CDR1 LGHNA and CDR2 YSLEER come from the germline V gene. CDR3 residues: CASSQDDNYEQYF. CDR3 in DNA: TGCGCCAGCAGCCAGGACGACAACTACGAGCAGTACTTC.

This clonotype was seen at least ten times. The chain links TRBV6-6 to TRBJ1-5; 8 positions match TRBD1. The CDR3 is 16 amino acids. Germline V gene data show CDR1 as MNHNY and CDR2 as SVGAGI (reference sequence). J lost 4 bases, V lost 6 bases, and 11 bases had no gene match. For the CDR3, the DNA is TGTGCCAGCAGCCCCAGGGGGCCCAGACAAAATCAGCCCCAGCATTTT. As protein: CASSPRGPRQNQPQHF.

The V call is TRBV6-2 or TRBV6-3, the J call TRBJ1-5, with D perhaps matching TRBD1 (6 bases). V dropped 8 bases and J dropped 3 bases, with 14 bases sitting between them. Looked up from germline, CDR1 is MNHEY and CDR2 is SVGEGT. The CDR3 has 14 amino acids. CDR3 amino acids: CASALDSYNQPQHF. The CDR3 DNA reads TGTGCCAGCGCCTTGGACAGCTACAATCAGCCCCAGCATTTT.

Comments on this clonotype: At one end the junction does not follow the germline gene, possibly because of a read error. CDR3 amino acids: CSARGGSGKPTYTEQFF. CDR3 nucleotides: TGCAGTGCTAGAGGGGGTAGCGGGAAACCGACCTACACTGAGCAGTTCTTC. The chain couples TRBV20-1 to TRBJ2-1; 8 positions match TRBD2. Germline V CDR1 and CDR2: DFQATT, SNEGSKA (reference sequence). The CDR3 spans 17 residues.

J is TRBJ2-6 and V is TRBV4-1, with 11 nucleotides matching TRBD1. Germline-derived CDR1 and CDR2 are MGHRA and YSYEKL. With V trimmed by 1 base and J by 3 bases, 8 bases remained unmatched. This CDR3 has 19 residues. The CDR3 is CASSQAPGTGGNGANVLTF. The CDR3 DNA is TGCGCCAGCAGCCAAGCCCCCGGGACAGGGGGGAATGGGGCCAACGTCCTGACTTTC.

This clonotype was observed a single time. The rearrangement links TRBV6-2 or TRBV6-3 to TRBJ2-3, with TRBD2 as a possible D gene (7 bases). The CDR3 consists of 15 residues. Trimming cost V 2 bases and J 5 bases, with 14 bases left between them. Looked up from germline, CDR1 is MNHEY and CDR2 is SVGEGT. The CDR3 here is CASSYASGGGDTQYF. For the CDR3, the DNA is TGTGCCAGCAGTTACGCTAGCGGAGGGGGAGATACGCAGTATTTT.

This clonotype was picked up one time. V usage is TRBV3-1 and J usage is TRBJ1-2, with D unclear. With 0 bases removed from V and 8 bases from J, the gap between germline ends came to 10 bases. This CDR3 has 13 amino acids. Germline-derived CDR1 and CDR2 are LGHDT and YNNKEL (reference sequence). The CDR3 region has the DNA TGTGCCAGCAGCCAAGACCGCGGTGAAGGCTACACCTTC. Residues: CASSQDRGEGYTF.

The V gene is TRBV29-1, the J gene TRBJ1-1, with D possibly matching TRBD1 (5 bases). Trimming stripped 2 bases from V and 7 bases from J, with 11 bases between. The CDR3 consists of 12 residues. Germline lookup yields CDR1 SQVTM and CDR2 ANQGSEA. The CDR3 nucleotides read TGCAGCGTTGAATCCCAGAGGGGTGAAGCTTTCTTT. It encodes CSVESQRGEAFF. Together with reference TRBV29-1 and TRBJ1-1, the CDR3 gives the full variable domain: SAVISQKPSRDICQRGTSLTIQCQVDSQVTMMFWYRQQPGQSLTLIATANQGSEATYESGFVIDKFPISRPNLTFSTLTVSNMSPEDSSIYLCSVESQRGEAFFGQGTRLTVV.

This chain links TRBV6-6 with TRBJ2-7; 12 positions match TRBD2. This CDR3 is 15 amino acids long. Trimming removed 6 bases from V and 1 base from J; junction bases left unmatched: 4. The germline gives CDR1 MNHNY, CDR2 SVGAGI (reference sequence). CDR3 coding DNA: TGTGCCAGCAGACCTACTAGCGGGGGGTCCTACGAGCAGTACTTC. It specifies CASRPTSGGSYEQYF.

The gene calls are TRBV29-1 and TRBJ1-5; D gene uncertain. The V gene lost 7 bases and the J gene lost 7 bases, with 17 bases spanning the gap. CDR3 size: 13 residues. Germline lookup yields CDR1 SQVTM and CDR2 ANQGSEA. CDR3 nucleotide sequence: TGCAGCGCCTTGAGGGAGCGGGGACAGCCCCAGCATTTT. Its translation: CSALRERGQPQHF.